One and the same sample provided the 3 T cell receptor beta chains below, sequenced in a study of early T cells in non-severe SARS-CoV-2 infection. TCRdb processed the 5' RACE reads anew with MiXCR; each CDR3 protein has one entry. The sample consists of just under 65,000 distinct CDR3 sequences, 7% to 9.5% of them appearing once. This specimen was whole blood, taken at baseline. The receptors shown here come from an adult who was a healthcare worker with PCR-confirmed SARS-CoV-2 infection or an uninfected control (not recorded which).

In its sample, this clonotype was seen many times. The V call is TRBV20-1, the J call TRBJ2-1, with TRBD2 matching 12 bases. The ends lost 5 bases at V and 14 bases at J; junction bases unmatched: 16. The CDR3 totals 15 residues. Germline V gene sequence: CDR1 DFQATT, CDR2 SNEGSKA (reference sequence). The DNA of the CDR3 is TGCAGTGCTCCTTCCGGGACTAGCGGGTCCGCTACGGAGTTCTTC. Its translation is CSAPSGTSGSATEFF.

This chain links TRBV7-2 with TRBJ2-7; 13 positions agree with TRBD2. Germline CDR1 is SGHTA and CDR2 is FQGNSA. V was clipped by 5 bases and J by 4 bases; unmatched bases: 14. CDR3 length equals 18 residues. In DNA, the CDR3 is TGTGCCAGCAGCCGAGGGACTAGCGGGATTAAAAACGGGTACGAGCAGTACTTC. The encoded protein is CASSRGTSGIKNGYEQYF.

This clonotype was counted many times. The chain links TRBV7-9 to TRBJ2-1, with 8 bases fitting TRBD2. This CDR3 spans 16 amino acids. J lost 3 bases, V lost 2 bases, and 6 bases had no gene match. Germline loops: CDR1 SEHNR, CDR2 FQNEAQ (reference sequence). CDR3 sequence (DNA): TGTGCCAGCAGCTTACAGGGTAGCGGGGTCTACAATGAGCAGTTCTTC. It yields the protein CASSLQGSGVYNEQFF.